This entry lists 9 T cell receptor beta chains sequenced from one sample in a study of shared clonotypes between healthy human individuals (dated by TCRdb to about 2020). Library creation used the immunoSEQ multiplex PCR assay. The immuneACCESS repertoire file appears here via TCRdb, limited to in-frame rearrangements. These files lack a portion of the clones; in checked studies, under half of the deficit traces to unresolved V genes, and the cause of the others is not known. The sample yields 450,000 to 700,000 clones; about 95% were counted once. The ten top clones hold approximately 0.1% of the sample. CD8 naive samples were obtained by positive selection for CCR7 among CD45RO-negative cells, yielding a CD45RA+CCR7+ population from which TemRA cells were excluded. The material sequenced was naive CD8+ T cells sorted from blood. The cell subset or site label for this specimen denotes: CD45RA+CCR7+. These receptors came from a woman under 40 in good health.

The rearrangement uses TRBV28 and TRBJ2-1, with no clear D. Germline CDR1 is MDHEN and CDR2 is SYDVKM. The CDR3 consists of 14 residues. V dropped 9 bases and J dropped 5 bases, with 17 bases sitting between them. CDR3 region: CASIKAGEHNEQFF. CDR3 bases: TGTGCCAGTATAAAGGCAGGAGAACACAATGAGCAGTTCTTC.

The J gene is TRBJ2-1, the V gene TRBV7-9, with 15 bases identical to TRBD2. The CDR3 runs to 16 residues. The germline V gene has CDR1 SEHNR and CDR2 FQNEAQ (reference sequence). V was pared by 3 bases and J by 8 bases, with 5 bases of the junction left unmatched. The CDR3 DNA reads TGTGCCAGCAGCTTCCCAGGACTAGCGGGAGGGGATGAGCAGTTCTTC. It codes for CASSFPGLAGGDEQFF.

The chain recombines TRBV4-1 with TRBJ2-7; 7 bases line up with TRBD2. V lost 1 base to trimming and J lost 1 base; unmatched junction nucleotides: 4. The CDR3 is 15 residues long. The germline V gene has CDR1 MGHRA and CDR2 YSYEKL. The CDR3 nucleotides are TGCGCCAGCAGCCAAGGCCCTAGCGGTTCCTACGAGCAGTACTTC. This codes for CASSQGPSGSYEQYF.

The V gene is TRBV9, the J gene TRBJ2-1; 9 bases map to TRBD2. The CDR3 consists of 16 residues. Looked up from germline, CDR1 is SGDLS and CDR2 is YYNGEE. Trimming cost V 0 bases and J 6 bases; bases outside gene matches: 7. The CDR3 nucleotides are TGTGCCAGCAGCGTAGCAAGGACTAGCGTTATCAATGAGCAGTTCTTC. Its translation is CASSVARTSVINEQFF.

This clone appeared a single time. V is TRBV28 and J is TRBJ2-3, with 9 bases aligning to TRBD1. The CDR3 covers 15 residues. Germline V gene sequence: CDR1 MDHEN, CDR2 SYDVKM. With 7 bases clipped from V and 1 base from J, the junction kept 6 bases outside the gene matches. CDR3 coding DNA: TGTGCCAGCACCACGGACAGGGGCGGCACAGATACGCAGTATTTT. It is translated as CASTTDRGGTDTQYF.

The V call is TRBV1, the J call TRBJ1-2; the table's D call, TRBD1, was not checked against the DNA. TRBV1 counts as a pseudogene. The CDR3 totals 14 residues. The CDR3 spells CTSSHGTANYGYTF. The CDR3 nucleotides are TGCACCAGCAGCCACGGGACAGCTAACTATGGCTACACCTTC.

The gene calls are TRBV19 and TRBJ1-5; TRBD1 aligns across 8 bases. Germline V gene data show CDR1 as LNHDA and CDR2 as SQIVND (reference sequence). The CDR3 is 16 residues long. With 0 bases clipped from V and 6 bases from J, the junction kept 7 bases outside the gene matches. The chain's CDR3 is CASSIEPTGVGQPQHF. The DNA for the CDR3 is TGTGCCAGTAGTATAGAGCCGACAGGGGTCGGTCAGCCCCAGCATTTT. The complete variable domain, with remaining parts taken from reference TRBV19 and TRBJ1-5, reads DGGITQSPKYLFRKEGQNVTLSCEQNLNHDAMYWYRQDPGQGLRLIYYSQIVNDFQKGDIAEGYSVSREKKESFPLTVTSAQKNPTAFYLCASSIEPTGVGQPQHFGDGTRLSIL.

This chain joins TRBV7-9 and TRBJ2-7; D may be TRBD2 (5 bases). The CDR3 runs to 13 residues. Germline CDR1 and CDR2: SEHNR and FQNEAQ (reference sequence). V was trimmed by 5 bases and J by 1 base, leaving 9 bases between them. CDR3 sequence reads: CASSADSSYEQYF. CDR3 sequence (DNA): TGTGCCAGCAGCGCGGACTCTTCCTACGAGCAGTACTTC.

This sequence joins TRBV4-1 and TRBJ2-1; perhaps TRBD2 as D (6 bases). This CDR3 is built from 15 residues. From germline, CDR1 is MGHRA and CDR2 YSYEKL. The CDR3 loop is CASQEGGTSYNEQFF. The CDR3 bases are TGCGCAAGTCAGGAGGGAGGCACCTCCTACAATGAGCAGTTCTTC.